Reported below is one TCR beta chain. The antigen remains undetermined. The donors were part of the validation cohort of around 110 subjects. That cohort was separate from the first cohort, which comprised about 670 subjects. Profiled with immunoSEQ multiplex PCR; TCRdb holds only in-frame clones, not every one. The sample carries under 50,000 clones, nearly 95% recorded once. The data belong to a study of cytomegalovirus exposure and HLA in healthy donors. Trimming at V came to 5 bases and at J to 6 bases, leaving 7 bases not matched to a gene. CDR3 length equals 15 residues. Per germline, CDR1 GTSNPN and CDR2 SVGIG (reference sequence). Study conclusions and caveats: In vitro assays verified that a few CMV-associated chains recognized CMV antigens specifically.

The source material was PBMCs. V gene TRBV30 combines with J gene TRBJ2-3, with TRBD2 matching 14 bases. The receptor was derived from a young woman in good health and CMV-seropositive. The chain's CDR3 is CAWAGTSGSVDTQYF. The CDR3 bases are TGTGCCTGGGCCGGGACTAGCGGGAGTGTCGATACGCAGTATTTT. Full variable domain (rest looked up from reference TRBV30 and TRBJ2-3): SQTIHQWPATLVQPVGSPLSLECTVEGTSNPNLYWYRQAAGRGLQLLFYSVGIGQISSEVPQNLSASRPQDRQFILSSKKLLLSDSGFYLCAWAGTSGSVDTQYFGPGTRLTVL.